This TCR beta chain was profiled in a study of shared clonotypes between healthy human individuals. Germline V CDR1 and CDR2: MNHNS, SASEGT. This CDR3 comprises 15 residues. The V gene lost 5 bases and the J gene lost 2 bases, with 10 bases spanning the gap. Produced via immunoSEQ multiplex PCR; TCRdb's table is partial and in-frame only. The top ten clones hold about 0.13% of a sample with 2,500,000 or so clones, about 92% of them seen once. The chain combines TRBV6-1 with TRBJ2-6; TRBD2 might be the D (6 bases). The receptor was derived from a man between 18 and 35 years old in good health. The material sequenced was naive CD4+ T cells sorted from blood. As for subset: CD45RA+ positively selected. CDR3 DNA sequence: TGTGCCAGCAGTTTGGGAGGCGCTGGGGCCAACGTCCTGACTTTC. This gives the protein CASSLGGAGANVLTF.